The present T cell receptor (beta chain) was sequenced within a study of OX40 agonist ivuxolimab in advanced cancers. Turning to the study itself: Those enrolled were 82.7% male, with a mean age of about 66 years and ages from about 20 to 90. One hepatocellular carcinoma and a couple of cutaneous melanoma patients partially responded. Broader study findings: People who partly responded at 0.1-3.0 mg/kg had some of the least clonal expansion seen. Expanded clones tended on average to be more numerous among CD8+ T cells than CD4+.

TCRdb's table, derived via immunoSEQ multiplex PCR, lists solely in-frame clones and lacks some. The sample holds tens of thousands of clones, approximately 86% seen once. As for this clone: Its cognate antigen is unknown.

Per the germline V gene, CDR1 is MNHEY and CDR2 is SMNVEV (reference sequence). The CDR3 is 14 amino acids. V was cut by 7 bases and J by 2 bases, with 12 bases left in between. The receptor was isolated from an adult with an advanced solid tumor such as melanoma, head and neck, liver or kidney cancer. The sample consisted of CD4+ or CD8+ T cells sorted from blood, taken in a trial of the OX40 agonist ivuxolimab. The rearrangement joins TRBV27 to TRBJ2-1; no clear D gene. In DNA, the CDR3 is TGTGCCAGCACCCCGACGGGTACCTACAATGAGCAGTTCTTC. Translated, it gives CASTPTGTYNEQFF.